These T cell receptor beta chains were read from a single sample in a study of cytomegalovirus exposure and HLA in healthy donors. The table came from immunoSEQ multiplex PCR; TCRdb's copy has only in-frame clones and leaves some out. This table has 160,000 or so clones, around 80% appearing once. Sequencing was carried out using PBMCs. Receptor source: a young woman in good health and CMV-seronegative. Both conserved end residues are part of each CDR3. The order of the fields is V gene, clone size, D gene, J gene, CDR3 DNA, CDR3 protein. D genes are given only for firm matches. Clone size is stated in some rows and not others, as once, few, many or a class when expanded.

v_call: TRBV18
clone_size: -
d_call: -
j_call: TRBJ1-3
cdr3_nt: TGTGCCAGCTCACCACCGTTCAGAAACACCATATATTTT
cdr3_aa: CASSPPFRNTIYF

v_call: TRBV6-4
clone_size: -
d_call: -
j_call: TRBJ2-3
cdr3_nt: TGTGCCAGCAGTGACTCCGGCGGGACCACAGATACGCAGTATTTT
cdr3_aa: CASSDSGGTTDTQYF

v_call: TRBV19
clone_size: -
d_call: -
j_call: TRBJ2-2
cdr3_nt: TGTGCCAGTAGCCCAATAGGACTTGCGAACACCGGGGAGCTGTTTTTT
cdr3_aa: CASSPIGLANTGELFF

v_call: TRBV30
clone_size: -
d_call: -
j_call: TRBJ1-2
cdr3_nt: TGTGCTTGGGAGGCAGGGTATGTGGATGGCTACACCTTC
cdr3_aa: CAWEAGYVDGYTF

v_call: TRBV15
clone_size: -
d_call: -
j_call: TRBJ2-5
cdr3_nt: TGTGCCACCAGCAGGGGGGGGCTAGCGGCCCAAGAGACCCAGTACTTC
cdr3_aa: CATSRGGLAAQETQYF

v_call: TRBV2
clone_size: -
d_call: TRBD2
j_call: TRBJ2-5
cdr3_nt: TGTGCCAGCAGGGAGGGGACTAGCGGGGGGACCCAGTACTTC
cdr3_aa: CASREGTSGGTQYF

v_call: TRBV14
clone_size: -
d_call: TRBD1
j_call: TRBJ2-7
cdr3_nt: TGTGCCAGCAGCCAAGGGACAGGGGGCATATACGAGCAGTACTTC
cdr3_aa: CASSQGTGGIYEQYF

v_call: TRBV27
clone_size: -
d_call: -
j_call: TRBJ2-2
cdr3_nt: TGTGCCAGCAGTCCTGCTAGTGCCGGGGAGCTGTTTTTT
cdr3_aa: CASSPASAGELFF

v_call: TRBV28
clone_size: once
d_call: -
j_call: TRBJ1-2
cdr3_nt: TGTGCCAGCAGTTTGGGGGGAAGGAACTATGGCTACACCTTC
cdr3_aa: CASSLGGRNYGYTF

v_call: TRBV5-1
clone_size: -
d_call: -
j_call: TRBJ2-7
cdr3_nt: TGCGCCAGCAGCGAACAGTCCAGCTCCTACGAGCAGTACTTC
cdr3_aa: CASSEQSSSYEQYF

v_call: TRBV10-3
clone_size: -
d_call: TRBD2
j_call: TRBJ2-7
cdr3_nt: TGTGCCATCAGTATCGTAGCGGGGGGGACCTACGAGCAGTACTTC
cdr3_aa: CAISIVAGGTYEQYF

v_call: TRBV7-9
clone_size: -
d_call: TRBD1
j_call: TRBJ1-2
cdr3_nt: TGTGCCAGCAACCCGGGACAGGGCGACTATGGCTACACCTTC
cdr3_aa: CASNPGQGDYGYTF

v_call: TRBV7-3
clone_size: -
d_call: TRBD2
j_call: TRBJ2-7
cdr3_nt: TGTGCCAGCAGCCTATGGACTAGCGGGGACTACGAGCAGTACTTC
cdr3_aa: CASSLWTSGDYEQYF

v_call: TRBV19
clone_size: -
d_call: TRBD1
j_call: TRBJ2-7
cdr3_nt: TGTGCCAGTAGTATACAAACAGGGGGCTACGAGCAGTACTTC
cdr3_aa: CASSIQTGGYEQYF

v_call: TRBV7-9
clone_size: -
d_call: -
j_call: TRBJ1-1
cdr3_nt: TGTGCCAGCAGCTTAGCAACAGGGTTGAGGACTGAAGCTTTCTTT
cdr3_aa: CASSLATGLRTEAFF

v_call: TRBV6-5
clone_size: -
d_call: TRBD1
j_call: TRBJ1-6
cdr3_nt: TGTGCCAGCAGAACGACAGGGAATTCACCCCTCCACTTT
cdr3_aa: CASRTTGNSPLHF

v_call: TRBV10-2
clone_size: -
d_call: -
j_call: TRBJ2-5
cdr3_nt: TGCGCCAGCAGTGATTCGCCTAGCAGAGAGACCCAGTACTTC
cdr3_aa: CASSDSPSRETQYF

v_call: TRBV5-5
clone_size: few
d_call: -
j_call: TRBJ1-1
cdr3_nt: TGTGCCAGCAGCATACCGACCGGAGAGGTAGAGGAGGCTTTCTTT
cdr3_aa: CASSIPTGEVEEAFF

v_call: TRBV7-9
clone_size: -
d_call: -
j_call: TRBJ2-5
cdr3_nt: TGTGCCAGCAGCTCAGAAGACAGGCTCCAAGAGACCCAGTACTTC
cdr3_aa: CASSSEDRLQETQYF

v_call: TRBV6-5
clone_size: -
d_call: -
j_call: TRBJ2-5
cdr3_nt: TGTGCCAGCAGTTACTCTAGTGGAGGCGGAGAGACCCAGTACTTC
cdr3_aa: CASSYSSGGGETQYF

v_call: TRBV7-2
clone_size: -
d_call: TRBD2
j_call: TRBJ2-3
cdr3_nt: TGTGCCAGCAGCCCCGGGTGGCTAGCGGGGGCCCTCACAGATACGCAGTATTTT
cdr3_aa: CASSPGWLAGALTDTQYF

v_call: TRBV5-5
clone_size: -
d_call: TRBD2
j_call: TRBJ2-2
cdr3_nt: TGTGCCAGCAGCTTGGTAGCGGGGCCCACCGGGGAGCTGTTTTTT
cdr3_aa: CASSLVAGPTGELFF

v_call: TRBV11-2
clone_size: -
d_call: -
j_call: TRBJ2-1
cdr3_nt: TGTGCCAGCAGCTCCATGCTAGCAAATGAGCAGTTCTTC
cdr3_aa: CASSSMLANEQFF

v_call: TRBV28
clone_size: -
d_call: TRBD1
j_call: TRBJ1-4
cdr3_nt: TGTGCCAGCAGTTTAGGACAGGGGGACGGAAAACTGTTTTTT
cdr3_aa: CASSLGQGDGKLFF

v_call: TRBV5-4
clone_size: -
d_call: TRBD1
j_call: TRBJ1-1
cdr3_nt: TGTGCCAGCAGCTTTGTAGGGGGCGGCACTGAAGCTTTCTTT
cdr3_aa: CASSFVGGGTEAFF

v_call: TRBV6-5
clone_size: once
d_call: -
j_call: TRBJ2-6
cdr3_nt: TGTGCCAGCATGGCGGGATACTCTGGGGCCAACGTCCTGACTTTC
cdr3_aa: CASMAGYSGANVLTF

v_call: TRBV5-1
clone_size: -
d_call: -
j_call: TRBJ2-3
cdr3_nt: TGCGCCAGCAGCTTGCACAGCGACAGAGTCACAGATACGCAGTATTTT
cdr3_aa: CASSLHSDRVTDTQYF

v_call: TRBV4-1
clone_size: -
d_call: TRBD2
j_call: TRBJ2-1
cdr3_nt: TGCGCCAGCAGCCCGCCCGGACTAGTGTCCTACAATGAGCAGTTCTTC
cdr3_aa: CASSPPGLVSYNEQFF

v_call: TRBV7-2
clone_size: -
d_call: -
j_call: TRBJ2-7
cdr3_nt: TGTGCCAGCAGCTTAGGGCCCGACACGTCCTACGAGCAGTACTTC
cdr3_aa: CASSLGPDTSYEQYF

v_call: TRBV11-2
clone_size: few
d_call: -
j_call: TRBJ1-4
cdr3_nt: TGTGCCAGCAGCATACAGGGTAATGAAAAACTGTTTTTT
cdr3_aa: CASSIQGNEKLFF

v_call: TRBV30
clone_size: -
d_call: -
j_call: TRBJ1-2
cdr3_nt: TGTGCCTGGAATTCCGGGGGTAACTATGGCTACACCTTC
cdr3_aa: CAWNSGGNYGYTF

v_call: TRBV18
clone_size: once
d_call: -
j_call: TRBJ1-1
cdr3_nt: TGTGCCAGCTCACCCCGCCCCCGGGGAGTGAACACTGAAGCTTTCTTT
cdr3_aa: CASSPRPRGVNTEAFF

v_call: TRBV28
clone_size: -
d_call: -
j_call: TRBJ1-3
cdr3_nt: TGTGCCAGCAGGCCGGGAGGGTCTGGAAACACCATATATTTT
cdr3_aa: CASRPGGSGNTIYF

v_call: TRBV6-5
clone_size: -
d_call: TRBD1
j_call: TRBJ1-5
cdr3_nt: TGTGCCAGCACCCAGGGGGCGGGTCAGCCCCAGCATTTT
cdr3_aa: CASTQGAGQPQHF

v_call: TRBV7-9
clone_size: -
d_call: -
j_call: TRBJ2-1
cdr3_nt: TGTGCCAGCAGCGGATCACTAGGGCCTCACGTTGAGCAGTTCTTC
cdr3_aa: CASSGSLGPHVEQFF

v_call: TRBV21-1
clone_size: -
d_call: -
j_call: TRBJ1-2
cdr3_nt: TGTGCCAGCAGCAACTTCCCCGGGAACTATGGCTACACCTTC
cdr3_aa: CASSNFPGNYGYTF

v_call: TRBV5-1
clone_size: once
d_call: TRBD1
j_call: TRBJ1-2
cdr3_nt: TGCGCCAGCAGCTTGGCCGTGGCAGGGGGATCGGGCTACACCTTC
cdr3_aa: CASSLAVAGGSGYTF